The clone carrying this T cell receptor beta chain was recorded only once. This table comes from immunoSEQ multiplex PCR, and its TCRdb copy is limited to in-frame clones, with some not included. The sample yields some 94,000 clones, about 92% seen once. The data stem from a study of T cell changes during pregnancy in multiple sclerosis. V lost 6 bases and J 0 bases, leaving 13 bases between the germline ends. From germline, CDR1 is SGHRS and CDR2 YFSETQ. CDR3 length: 16 amino acids. The rearrangement uses TRBV5-1 and TRBJ2-6; tentative D call: TRBD1 (5 bases). Source: peripheral blood, taken in the first trimester of pregnancy. This receptor was identified in a female donor with multiple sclerosis, enrolled in a pregnancy study. The CDR3 DNA reads as TGCGCCAGCACCCTCCCAGGGATCTCTGGGGCCAACGTCCTGACTTTC. Amino acids: CASTLPGISGANVLTF.